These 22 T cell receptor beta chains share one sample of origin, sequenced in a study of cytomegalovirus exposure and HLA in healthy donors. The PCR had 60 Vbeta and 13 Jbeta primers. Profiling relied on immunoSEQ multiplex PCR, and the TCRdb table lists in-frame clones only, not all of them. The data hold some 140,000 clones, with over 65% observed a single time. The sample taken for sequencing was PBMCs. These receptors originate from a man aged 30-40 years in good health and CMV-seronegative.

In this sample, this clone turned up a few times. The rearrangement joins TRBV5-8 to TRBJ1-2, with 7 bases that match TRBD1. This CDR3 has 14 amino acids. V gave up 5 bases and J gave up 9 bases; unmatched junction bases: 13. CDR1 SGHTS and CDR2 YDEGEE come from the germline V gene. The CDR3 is CASSPDRAGWSYTF. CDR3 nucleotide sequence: TGTGCCAGCAGTCCTGACAGGGCGGGTTGGAGCTACACCTTC.

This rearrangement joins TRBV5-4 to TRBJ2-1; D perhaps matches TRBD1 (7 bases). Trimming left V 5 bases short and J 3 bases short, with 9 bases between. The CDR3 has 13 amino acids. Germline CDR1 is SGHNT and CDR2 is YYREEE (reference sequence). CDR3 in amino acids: CASRRDSYNEQFF. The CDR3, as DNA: TGTGCCAGCAGGCGGGACAGCTACAATGAGCAGTTCTTC.

The CDR3 reads CATSTGSSYEQYF. CDR3 in DNA: TGTGCCACCAGCACCGGGTCCTCCTACGAGCAGTACTTC. The gene calls are TRBV15 and TRBJ2-7; no firm D call. Trimming removed 4 bases from V and 0 bases from J, with 7 bases in between. The V gene's germline CDR1 is LNHNV and CDR2 YYDKDF (reference sequence). The CDR3 contains 13 residues.

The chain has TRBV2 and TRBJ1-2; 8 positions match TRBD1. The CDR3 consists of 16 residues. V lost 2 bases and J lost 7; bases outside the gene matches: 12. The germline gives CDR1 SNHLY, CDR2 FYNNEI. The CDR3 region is CASSERRGRTLFGYTF. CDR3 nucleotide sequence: TGTGCCAGCAGTGAACGCAGGGGGCGGACTTTGTTTGGCTACACCTTC.

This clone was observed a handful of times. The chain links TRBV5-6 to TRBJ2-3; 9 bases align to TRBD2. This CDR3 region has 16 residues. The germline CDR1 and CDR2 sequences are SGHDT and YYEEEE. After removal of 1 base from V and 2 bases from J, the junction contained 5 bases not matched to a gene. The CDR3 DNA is TGTGCCAGCAGCTTGCCGGCGGGGGGGTACACAGATACGCAGTATTTT. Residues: CASSLPAGGYTDTQYF.

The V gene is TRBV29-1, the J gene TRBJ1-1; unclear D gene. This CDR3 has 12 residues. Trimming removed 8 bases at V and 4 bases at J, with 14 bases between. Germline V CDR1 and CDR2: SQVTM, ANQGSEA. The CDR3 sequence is CSSREEGTEAFF. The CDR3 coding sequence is TGCAGCTCTCGGGAGGAGGGCACTGAAGCTTTCTTT.

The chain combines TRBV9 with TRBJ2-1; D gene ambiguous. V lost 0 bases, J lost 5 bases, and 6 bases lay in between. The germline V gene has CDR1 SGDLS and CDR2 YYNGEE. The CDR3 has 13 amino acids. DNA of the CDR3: TGTGCCAGCAGCGTAGAACAGCACAATGAGCAGTTCTTC. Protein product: CASSVEQHNEQFF.

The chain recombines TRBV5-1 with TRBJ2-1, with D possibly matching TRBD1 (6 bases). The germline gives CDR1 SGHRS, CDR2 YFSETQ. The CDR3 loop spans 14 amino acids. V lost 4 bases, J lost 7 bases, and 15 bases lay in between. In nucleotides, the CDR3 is TGCGCCAGCAGCATAGGACAGCCTGGAAATGAGCAGTTCTTC. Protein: CASSIGQPGNEQFF.

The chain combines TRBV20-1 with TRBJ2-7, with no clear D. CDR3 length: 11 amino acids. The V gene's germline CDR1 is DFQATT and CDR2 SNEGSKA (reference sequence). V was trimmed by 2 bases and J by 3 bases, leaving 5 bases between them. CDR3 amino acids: CSARFHYEQYF. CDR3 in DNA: TGCAGTGCTAGATTCCACTACGAGCAGTACTTC.

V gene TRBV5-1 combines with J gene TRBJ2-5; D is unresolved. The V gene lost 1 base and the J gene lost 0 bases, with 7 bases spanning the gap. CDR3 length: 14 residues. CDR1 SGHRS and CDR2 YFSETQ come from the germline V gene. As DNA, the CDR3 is TGCGCCAGCAGCTTGATTCCGGACCAAGAGACCCAGTACTTC. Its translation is CASSLIPDQETQYF.

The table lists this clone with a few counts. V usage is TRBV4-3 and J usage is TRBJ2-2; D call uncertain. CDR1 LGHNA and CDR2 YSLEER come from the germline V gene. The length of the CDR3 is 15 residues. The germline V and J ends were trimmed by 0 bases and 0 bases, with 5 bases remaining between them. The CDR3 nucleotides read TGCGCCAGCAGCCAAGAAGCTACGAACACCGGGGAGCTGTTTTTT. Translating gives CASSQEATNTGELFF.

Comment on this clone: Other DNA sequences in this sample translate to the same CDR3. CDR3 in DNA: TGTGCCAGCAGCGCCGGGACAGGGGGAGGCGGCTACACCTTC. It codes for CASSAGTGGGGYTF. The V and J genes are TRBV5-6 and TRBJ1-2, with 11 bases aligning to TRBD1. This CDR3 region has 14 residues. Unmatched junction bases numbered 7, after V lost 4 bases and J lost 8 bases. The germline V gene has CDR1 SGHDT and CDR2 YYEEEE.

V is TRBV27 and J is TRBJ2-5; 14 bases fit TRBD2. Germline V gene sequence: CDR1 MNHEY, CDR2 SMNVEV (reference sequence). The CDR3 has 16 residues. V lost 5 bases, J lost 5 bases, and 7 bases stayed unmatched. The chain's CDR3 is CASSPRLAGGWETQYF. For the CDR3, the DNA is TGTGCCAGCAGTCCCCGACTAGCGGGGGGGTGGGAGACCCAGTACTTC.

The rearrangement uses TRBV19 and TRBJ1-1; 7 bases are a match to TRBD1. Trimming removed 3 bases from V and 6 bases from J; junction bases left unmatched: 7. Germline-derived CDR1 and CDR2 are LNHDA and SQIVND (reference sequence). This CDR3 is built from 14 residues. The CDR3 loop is CASSIPAQGAEAFF. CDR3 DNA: TGTGCCAGTAGTATCCCGGCGCAGGGGGCTGAAGCTTTCTTT.

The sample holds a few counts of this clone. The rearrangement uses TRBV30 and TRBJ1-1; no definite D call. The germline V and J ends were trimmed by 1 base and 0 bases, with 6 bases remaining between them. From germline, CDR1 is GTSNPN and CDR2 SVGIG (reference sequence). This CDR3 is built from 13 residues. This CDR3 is CAWSDQVNTEAFF. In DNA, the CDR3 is TGTGCCTGGAGTGATCAGGTGAACACTGAAGCTTTCTTT.

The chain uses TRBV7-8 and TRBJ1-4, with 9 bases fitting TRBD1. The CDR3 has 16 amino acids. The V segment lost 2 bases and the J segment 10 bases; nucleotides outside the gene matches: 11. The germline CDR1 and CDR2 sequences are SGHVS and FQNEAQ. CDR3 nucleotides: TGTGCCAGCAGCTTAAAGTCACCCGGGACAGGGTTAAAACTGTTTTTT. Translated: CASSLKSPGTGLKLFF.

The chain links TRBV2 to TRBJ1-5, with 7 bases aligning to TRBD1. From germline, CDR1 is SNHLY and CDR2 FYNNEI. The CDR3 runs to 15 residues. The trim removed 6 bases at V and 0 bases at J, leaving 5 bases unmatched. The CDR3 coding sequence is TGTGCCAGCAGCACCGGGACAGCTAGCAATCAGCCCCAGCATTTT. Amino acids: CASSTGTASNQPQHF. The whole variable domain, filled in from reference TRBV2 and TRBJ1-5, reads EPEVTQTPSHQVTQMGQEVILRCVPISNHLYFYWYRQILGQKVEFLVSFYNNEISEKSEIFDDQFSVERPDGSNFTLKIRSTKLEDSAMYFCASSTGTASNQPQHFGDGTRLSIL.

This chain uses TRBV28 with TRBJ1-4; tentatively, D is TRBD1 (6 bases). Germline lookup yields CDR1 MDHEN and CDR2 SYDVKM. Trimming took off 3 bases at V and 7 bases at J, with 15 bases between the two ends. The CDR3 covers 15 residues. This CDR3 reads CASSLQGRNGEKLFF. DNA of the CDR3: TGTGCCAGCAGTTTGCAGGGGCGCAACGGTGAAAAACTGTTTTTT. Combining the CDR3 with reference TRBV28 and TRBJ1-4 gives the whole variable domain DVKVTQSSRYLVKRTGEKVFLECVQDMDHENMFWYRQDPGLGLRLIYFSYDVKMKEKGDIPEGYSVSREKKERFSLILESASTNQTSMYLCASSLQGRNGEKLFFGSGTQLSVL.

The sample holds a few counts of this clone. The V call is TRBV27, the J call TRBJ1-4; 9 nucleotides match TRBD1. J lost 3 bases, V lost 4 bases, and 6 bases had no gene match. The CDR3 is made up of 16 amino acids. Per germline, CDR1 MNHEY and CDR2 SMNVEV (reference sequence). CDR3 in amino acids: CASSSTGGTANEKLFF. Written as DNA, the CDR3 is TGTGCCAGCAGTTCCACAGGGGGCACGGCTAATGAAAAACTGTTTTTT.

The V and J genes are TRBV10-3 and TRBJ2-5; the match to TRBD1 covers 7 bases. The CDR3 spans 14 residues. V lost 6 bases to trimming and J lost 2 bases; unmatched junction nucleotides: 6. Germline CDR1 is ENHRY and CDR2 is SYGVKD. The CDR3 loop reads CAISPGQAQETQYF. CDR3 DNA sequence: TGTGCCATCAGCCCCGGACAGGCTCAAGAGACCCAGTACTTC.

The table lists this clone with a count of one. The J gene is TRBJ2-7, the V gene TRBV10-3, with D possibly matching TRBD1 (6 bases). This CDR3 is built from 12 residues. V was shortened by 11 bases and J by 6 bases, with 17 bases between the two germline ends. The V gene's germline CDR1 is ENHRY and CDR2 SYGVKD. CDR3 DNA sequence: TGTGCCTCAGAAAACAGGGCTGGCGAGCAGTACTTC. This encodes CASENRAGEQYF.

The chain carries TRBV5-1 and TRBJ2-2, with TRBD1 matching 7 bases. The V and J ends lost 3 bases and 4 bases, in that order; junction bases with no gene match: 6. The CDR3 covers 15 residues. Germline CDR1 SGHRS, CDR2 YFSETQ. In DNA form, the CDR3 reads TGCGCCAGCAGCTCAAACTACAGGGGCACCGGGGAGCTGTTTTTT. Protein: CASSSNYRGTGELFF. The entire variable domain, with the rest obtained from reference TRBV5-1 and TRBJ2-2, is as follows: KAGVTQTPRYLIKTRGQQVTLSCSPISGHRSVSWYQQTPGQGLQFLFEYFSETQRNKGNFPGRFSGRQFSNSRSEMNVSTLELGDSALYLCASSSNYRGTGELFFGEGSRLTVL.